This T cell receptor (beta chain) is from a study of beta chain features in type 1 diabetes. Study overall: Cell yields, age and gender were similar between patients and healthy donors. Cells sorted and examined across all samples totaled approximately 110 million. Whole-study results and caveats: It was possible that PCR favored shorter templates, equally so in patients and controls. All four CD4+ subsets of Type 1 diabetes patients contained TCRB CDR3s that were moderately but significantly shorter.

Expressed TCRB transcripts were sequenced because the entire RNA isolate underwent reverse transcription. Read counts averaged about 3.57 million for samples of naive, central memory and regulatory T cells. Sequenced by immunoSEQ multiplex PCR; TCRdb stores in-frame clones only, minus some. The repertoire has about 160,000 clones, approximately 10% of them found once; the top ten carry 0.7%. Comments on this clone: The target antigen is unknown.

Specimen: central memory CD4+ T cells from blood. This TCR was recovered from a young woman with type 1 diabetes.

In nucleotides, the CDR3 is TGTGCCAGCGGTAGGGGTGAGCAGTACTTC. The encoded protein is CASGRGEQYF. V is TRBV7-9 and J is TRBJ2-7; the D gene is possibly TRBD1 (5 bases). CDR3 size: 10 residues. Germline CDR1 SEHNR, CDR2 FQNEAQ (reference sequence). V lost 8 bases to trimming and J lost 7 bases, with 9 bases between them.